This is a list of T cell receptor beta chains from one sample in a study of vaccination and CD4 T cells after COVID-19. MiXCR, run by TCRdb on the PCR reads, gives a single entry per CDR3 protein. The top ten hold 2.5% to 3.5% of the sample, which has just over 20,000 distinct CDR3 sequences, 43% seen once. Their target antigens are unknown. Source: CD4+ T cells from blood, cultured in vitro, taken after SARS-CoV-2 vaccination. The receptors were gathered from a human donor who had recovered from COVID-19. Both conserved end residues are part of each CDR3. The D gene is left open where the match is weak. Not every row has a clone size; where given, it reads once, few, many or a size class.

cdr3_length j_call v_call clone_size d_call cdr3_nt cdr3_aa
14 TRBJ1-5 TRBV19 - TRBD1 TGTGCCAGTAGCCCGGACAGGGTAGAACAGCCCCAGCATTTT CASSPDRVEQPQHF
14 TRBJ1-2 TRBV20-1 - TRBD1 TGCAGTGCTAGTCCCTGGACAGGGGTCGGCGGCTACACCTTC CSASPWTGVGGYTF
14 TRBJ2-1 TRBV6-2/TRBV6-3 - TRBD1 TGTGCCAGCAGGCCCGGGACAGCCCCGCTTGAGCAGTTCTTC CASRPGTAPLEQFF
17 TRBJ2-2 TRBV5-6 - TRBD2 TGTGCCAGCAGCTTGGGTCCTAGCGGGGGGAACACCGGGGAGCTGTTTTTT CASSLGPSGGNTGELFF
15 TRBJ2-5 TRBV28 once - TGTGCCAGCAGTCCAGGGAAAGGGGCTGGGGAGACCCAGTACTTC CASSPGKGAGETQYF
16 TRBJ2-3 TRBV4-2 - - TGTGCCAGCAGCCAAGTGCGGTCCCGGGGCACAGATACGCAGTATTTT CASSQVRSRGTDTQYF
13 TRBJ2-5 TRBV12-3/TRBV12-4 - - TGTGCCAGCAGTCCCAATACCCAAGAGACCCAGTACTTC CASSPNTQETQYF
15 TRBJ1-1 TRBV7-2 - - TGTGCCAGCAGCCCACAAGGGACTACAAACACTGAAGCTTTCTTT CASSPQGTTNTEAFF
14 TRBJ1-2 TRBV7-2 few - TGTGCCAGCAGAAATGGACCGGAAGACTATGGCTACACCTTC CASRNGPEDYGYTF
13 TRBJ1-2 TRBV21-1 few - TGTGCCAGCAGCAAAACAGTCTTAGGTGGCTACACCTTC CASSKTVLGGYTF
12 TRBJ1-1 TRBV7-2 few - TGTGCCAGCAGCTTAGTCTTGGGTAGGGCTTTCTTT CASSLVLGRAFF